One sample yielded the 2 T cell receptor beta chains listed below, sequenced in a study of naive and memory T cell subsets. Ligated cDNA underwent four rounds of PCR with nested alpha and beta constant region primers and SP2. TCRdb re-called the 5' RACE reads with MiXCR, one entry per CDR3 protein. Altogether 55,000 to 65,000 distinct CDR3 sequences are present, 6.5% to 9% being singletons, with the ten largest covering roughly a fifth. The library had UMIs added by 3' ligation of an oligonucleotide to TCR cDNA. The receptors shown here come from a female donor in good health.

In this sample, this clonotype turned up many times. The chain couples TRBV18 to TRBJ1-1; maybe TRBD1 (6 bases). This CDR3 spans 13 amino acids. V gave up 4 bases and J gave up 4 bases, with 10 bases separating them. In germline, CDR1 is KGHSH, CDR2 LQKENI. The CDR3 DNA reads as TGTGCCAGCTCACAAGGGGGTTCCACTGAAGCTTTCTTT. Residues: CASSQGGSTEAFF.

The sample holds many counts of this clonotype. The V and J genes are TRBV7-2 and TRBJ2-7; 9 bases fit TRBD2. V shed 5 bases, J shed 0 bases, and the junction held 5 bases outside the gene matches. This CDR3 spans 15 amino acids. The germline V gene encodes CDR1 SGHTA and CDR2 FQGNSA. The CDR3 reads CASSGLAKSSYEQYF. As DNA, the CDR3 is TGTGCCAGCAGCGGACTAGCGAAAAGCTCCTACGAGCAGTACTTC.